This T cell receptor (beta chain) was captured in a study of regulatory T cells in long-lasting Graves disease. Time point here: newly diagnosed GD, antithyroid drugs for less than 3 months. Construction of the TCR library relied on RNA isolated from PBMCs. An endocrinology unit in Xi'an, China, supplied the patients. Many counts were recorded for this clonotype. Its specificity is unknown. Libraries of TCR beta came from iRepertoire HTBI primers plus Arm-PCR of CDR3 regions. One entry per CDR3 protein, called by TCRdb with MiXCR from the multiplex PCR reads. The sample contains 500,000 to 700,000 distinct CDR3 sequences, around 15% of which appear only once. The germline V and J ends were trimmed by 7 bases and 2 bases, with 15 bases remaining between them. Per the germline V gene, CDR1 is SNHLY and CDR2 is FYNNEI. This CDR3 is built from 14 residues. Overall study findings and caveats: TRBV28 was favored in persistent disease, as were TRBJ1-2 and TRBJ2-5. TCR diversity in persistent Graves' patients was below that of newly diagnosed ones.

The same sample was also studied in work on T cells in Graves' hyperthyroidism and ophthalmopathy. That report notes: The HTBI primer set served for first-round RT-PCR of the TCR CDR3.

The chain links TRBV2 to TRBJ2-7; D is perhaps TRBD1 or TRBD2 (6 bases each). The clonotype originates from a woman aged 25 to 39 with Graves disease. The sample consisted of peripheral blood mononuclear cells (PBMCs), taken at new diagnosis, from a patient treated with antithyroid drugs. For the CDR3, the DNA is TGTGCCAGCACCGAATGGCGGGACACCTACGAGCAGTACTTC. This encodes CASTEWRDTYEQYF. The entire variable domain, with the rest obtained from reference TRBV2 and TRBJ2-7, is as follows: EPEVTQTPSHQVTQMGQEVILRCVPISNHLYFYWYRQILGQKVEFLVSFYNNEISEKSEIFDDQFSVERPDGSNFTLKIRSTKLEDSAMYFCASTEWRDTYEQYFGPGTRLTVT.